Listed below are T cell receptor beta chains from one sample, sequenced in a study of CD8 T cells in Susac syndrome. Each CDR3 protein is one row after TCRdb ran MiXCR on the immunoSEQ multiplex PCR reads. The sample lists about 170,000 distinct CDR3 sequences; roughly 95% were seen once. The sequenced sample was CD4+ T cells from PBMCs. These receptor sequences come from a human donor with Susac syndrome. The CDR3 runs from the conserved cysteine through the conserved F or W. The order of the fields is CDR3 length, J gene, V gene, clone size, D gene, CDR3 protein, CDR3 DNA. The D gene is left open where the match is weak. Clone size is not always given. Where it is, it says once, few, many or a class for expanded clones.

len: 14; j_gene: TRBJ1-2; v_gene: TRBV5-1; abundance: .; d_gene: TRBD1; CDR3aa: CASSPTGQDYGYTF; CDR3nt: TGCGCCAGCAGCCCCACTGGACAGGACTATGGCTACACCTTC
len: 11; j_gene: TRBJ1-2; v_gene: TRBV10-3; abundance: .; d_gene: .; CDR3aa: CAISVDGGYTF; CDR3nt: TGTGCCATCAGTGTAGACGGTGGCTACACCTTC
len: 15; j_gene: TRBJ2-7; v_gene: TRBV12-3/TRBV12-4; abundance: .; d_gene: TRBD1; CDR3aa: CASSSRDRGGYEQYF; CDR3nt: TGTGCCAGCAGTTCCCGGGACAGGGGGGGCTACGAGCAGTACTTC
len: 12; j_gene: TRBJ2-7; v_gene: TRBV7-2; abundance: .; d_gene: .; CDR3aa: CACPFCSYEQYF; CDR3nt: TGTGCCTGCCCATTTTGCTCCTACGAGCAGTACTTC
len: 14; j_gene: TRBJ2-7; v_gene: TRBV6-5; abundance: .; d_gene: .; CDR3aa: CASSPSYFGYEQYF; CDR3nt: TGTGCCAGCAGCCCCAGCTACTTCGGCTACGAGCAGTACTTC
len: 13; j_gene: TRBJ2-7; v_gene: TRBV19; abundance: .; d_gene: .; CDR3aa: CASSFLGTGEQYF; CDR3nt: TGTGCCAGTAGTTTCCTGGGGACGGGCGAGCAGTACTTC
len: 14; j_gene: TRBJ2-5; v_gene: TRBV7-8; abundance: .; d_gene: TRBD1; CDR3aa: CASSPGTAKETQYF; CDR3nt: TGTGCCAGCAGCCCCGGGACAGCTAAAGAGACCCAGTACTTC
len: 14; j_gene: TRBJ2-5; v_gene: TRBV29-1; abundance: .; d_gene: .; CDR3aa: CSVSDDRFQETQYF; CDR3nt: TGCAGCGTGTCCGATGACAGATTCCAAGAGACCCAGTACTTC
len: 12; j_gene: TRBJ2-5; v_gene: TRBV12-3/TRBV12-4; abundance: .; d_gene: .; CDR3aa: CASGPRQETQYF; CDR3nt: TGTGCCAGCGGGCCCAGGCAAGAGACCCAGTACTTC
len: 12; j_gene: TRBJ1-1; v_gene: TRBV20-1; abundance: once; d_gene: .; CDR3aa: CSALGETTEAFF; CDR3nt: TGCAGTGCTCTCGGGGAGACCACTGAAGCTTTCTTT
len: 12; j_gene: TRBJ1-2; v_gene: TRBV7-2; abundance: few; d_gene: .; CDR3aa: CASSLTNYGYTF; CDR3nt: TGTGCCAGCAGCTTAACAAACTATGGCTACACCTTC
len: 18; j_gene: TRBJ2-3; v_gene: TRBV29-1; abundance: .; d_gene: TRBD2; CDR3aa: CSVEGSLASGGNTDTQYF; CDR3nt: TGCAGCGTTGAAGGATCCCTTGCTAGCGGGGGGAACACAGATACGCAGTATTTT
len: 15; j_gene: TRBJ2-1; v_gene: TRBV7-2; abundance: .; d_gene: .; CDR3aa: CASSNRGVSYNEQFF; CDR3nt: TGTGCCAGCAGCAACCGGGGTGTGTCCTACAATGAGCAGTTCTTC
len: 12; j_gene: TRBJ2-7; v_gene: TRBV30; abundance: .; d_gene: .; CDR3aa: CAWSPGTSEQYF; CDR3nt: TGTGCCTGGAGTCCCGGGACATCCGAGCAGTACTTC
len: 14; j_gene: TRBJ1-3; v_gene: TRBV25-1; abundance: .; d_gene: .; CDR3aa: CASSEERSGNTIYF; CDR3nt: TGTGCCAGCAGTGAAGAGCGCTCTGGAAACACCATATATTTT
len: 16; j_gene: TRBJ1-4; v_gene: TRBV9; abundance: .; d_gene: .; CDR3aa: CASSVDPGPVNEKLFF; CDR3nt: TGTGCCAGCAGCGTAGATCCGGGACCGGTAAATGAAAAACTGTTTTTT
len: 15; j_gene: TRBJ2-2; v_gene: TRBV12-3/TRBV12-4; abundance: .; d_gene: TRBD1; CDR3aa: CASSLRTGNTGELFF; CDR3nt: TGTGCCAGCAGTTTAAGGACAGGGAACACCGGGGAGCTGTTTTTT
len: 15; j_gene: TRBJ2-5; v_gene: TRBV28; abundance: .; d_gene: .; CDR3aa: CASRKTTQKTETQYF; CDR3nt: TGTGCCAGCAGAAAGACGACACAGAAAACAGAGACCCAGTACTTC
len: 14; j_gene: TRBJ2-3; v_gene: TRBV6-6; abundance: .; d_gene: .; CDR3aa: CASASQGISDTQYF; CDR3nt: TGTGCCAGCGCGTCACAGGGTATATCAGATACGCAGTATTTT
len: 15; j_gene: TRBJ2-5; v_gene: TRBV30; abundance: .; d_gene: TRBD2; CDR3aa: CAWSIGAGIQETQYF; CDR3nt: TGTGCCTGGAGTATTGGAGCGGGAATCCAAGAGACCCAGTACTTC
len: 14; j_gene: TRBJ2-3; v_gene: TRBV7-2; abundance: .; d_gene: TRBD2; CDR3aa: CASSPGTSGNTQYF; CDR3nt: TGTGCCAGCAGCCCCGGGACTAGCGGGAATACGCAGTATTTT
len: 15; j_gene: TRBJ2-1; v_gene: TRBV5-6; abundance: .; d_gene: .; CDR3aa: CASSVQGIRYNEQFF; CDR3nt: TGTGCCAGCAGCGTACAGGGTATACGTTACAATGAGCAGTTCTTC
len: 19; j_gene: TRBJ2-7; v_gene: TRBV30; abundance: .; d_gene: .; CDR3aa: CAWSPYFFRDSGRSYEQYF; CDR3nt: TGTGCCTGGAGTCCCTACTTCTTCCGGGACTCAGGGCGTTCCTACGAGCAGTACTTC
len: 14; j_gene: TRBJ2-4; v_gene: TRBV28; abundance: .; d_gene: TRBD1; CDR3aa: CASSEQGAKNIQYF; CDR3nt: TGTGCCAGCAGTGAACAGGGGGCCAAAAACATTCAGTACTTC
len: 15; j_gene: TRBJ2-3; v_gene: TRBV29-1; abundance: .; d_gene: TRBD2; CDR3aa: CSVDGLAGRTDTQYF; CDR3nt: TGCAGCGTCGATGGACTAGCGGGACGCACAGATACGCAGTATTTT
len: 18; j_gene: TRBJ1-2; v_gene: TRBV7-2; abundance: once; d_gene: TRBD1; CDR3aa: CASSPRTAGTGTNYGYTF; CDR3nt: TGTGCCAGCAGCCCGAGAACGGCCGGGACAGGGACCAACTATGGCTACACCTTC
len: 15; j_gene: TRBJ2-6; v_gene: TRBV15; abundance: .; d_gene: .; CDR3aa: CATSRDPARDNVLTF; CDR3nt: TGTGCCACCAGCAGAGATCCGGCAAGGGACAACGTCCTGACTTTC
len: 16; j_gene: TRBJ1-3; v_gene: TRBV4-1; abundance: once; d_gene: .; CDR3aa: CASSQDTGVSGNTIYF; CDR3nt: TGCGCCAGCAGCCAAGATACGGGGGTATCTGGAAACACCATATATTTT
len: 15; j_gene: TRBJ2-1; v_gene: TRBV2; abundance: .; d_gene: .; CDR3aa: CASSEEESSYNEQFF; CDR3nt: TGTGCCAGCAGTGAAGAGGAAAGCTCCTACAATGAGCAGTTCTTC
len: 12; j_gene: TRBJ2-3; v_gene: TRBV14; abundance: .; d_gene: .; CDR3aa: CASSSSQDTQYF; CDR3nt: TGTGCCAGCAGCTCAAGTCAAGATACGCAGTATTTT
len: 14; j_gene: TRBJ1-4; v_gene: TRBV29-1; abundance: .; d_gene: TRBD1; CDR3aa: CSVPGTGAYEKLFF; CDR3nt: TGCAGCGTCCCCGGGACAGGGGCTTATGAAAAACTGTTTTTT
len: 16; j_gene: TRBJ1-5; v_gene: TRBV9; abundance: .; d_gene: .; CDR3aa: CASSARGDLIDQPQHF; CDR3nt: TGTGCCAGCAGCGCCCGGGGAGACTTGATCGATCAGCCCCAGCATTTT
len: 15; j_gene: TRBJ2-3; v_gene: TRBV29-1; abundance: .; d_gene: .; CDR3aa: CSGKEEPGWPDTQYF; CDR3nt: TGCAGCGGCAAGGAAGAACCTGGTTGGCCAGATACGCAGTATTTT
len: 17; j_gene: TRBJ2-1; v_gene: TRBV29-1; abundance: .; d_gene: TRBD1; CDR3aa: CSVEDLSRGLSYNEQFF; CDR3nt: TGCAGCGTTGAAGATCTGAGCAGGGGGCTTTCCTACAATGAGCAGTTCTTC
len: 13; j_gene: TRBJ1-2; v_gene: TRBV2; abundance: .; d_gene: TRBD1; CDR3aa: CASRVQGTYGYTF; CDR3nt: TGTGCCAGCAGAGTACAGGGGACCTATGGCTACACCTTC
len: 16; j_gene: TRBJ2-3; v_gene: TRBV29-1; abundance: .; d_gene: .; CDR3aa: CSVEEGGLAGAGTQYF; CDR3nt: TGCAGCGTTGAAGAAGGTGGTCTAGCCGGAGCTGGGACGCAGTATTTT
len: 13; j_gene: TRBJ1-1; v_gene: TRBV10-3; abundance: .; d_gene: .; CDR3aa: CAIQPKREAEAFF; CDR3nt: TGTGCCATCCAACCTAAAAGGGAAGCTGAAGCTTTCTTT